The clone carrying this T cell receptor (beta chain) was seen a few times. As yet, its antigen is unknown. These data belong to a study of beta chain features in type 1 diabetes. Study results and caveats: Cells that show high TCR expression could be over-represented by cDNA sequencing. At VDJ recombination sites, type 1 diabetes patients had fewer insertions and more deleted nucleotides. TCRB CDR3s from Type 1 diabetes patients were moderately but significantly shorter in all four CD4+ subsets. A possible short-template PCR bias applies equally to patients and controls.

Expressed TCRB transcripts were sequenced after all isolated RNA was converted to cDNA. TCRdb's copy holds only in-frame clones and misses some; the assay was immunoSEQ multiplex PCR. The repertoire has about 47,000 clones, roughly 40% of them found once; the top ten carry over 0.1%. Germline lookup yields CDR1 SEHNR and CDR2 FQNEAQ (reference sequence). Trimming shortened V by 8 bases and J by 1 base, and 15 bases separated the two germline ends. CDR3 size: 15 residues. The source material was stem cell memory CD4+ T cells from blood. The source is a man under 40 with type 1 diabetes. The V gene is TRBV7-9, the J gene TRBJ1-5; no firm D call. CDR3 nucleotides: TGTGCCAGCGATTTGCGGGGAGTAAGCAATCAGCCCCAGCATTTT. This encodes CASDLRGVSNQPQHF.